Included here is one T cell receptor beta chain sequence, with context. Antigen unknown. The sample comes from a study of T cell responses to AZD1222 COVID-19 vaccine. Across the study: The study pooled second doses at about 4 or about 12 weeks. Study-level results: Unmutated variant regions reportedly attract nearly half of all spike-specific TCRs. A mostly white British donor set with more females was recruited, and clonal diversity was possibly underestimated.

Trimming pared 2 bases from V and 5 bases from J, leaving 6 bases between. The CDR3 is 13 amino acids. Germline CDR1 SGHVS, CDR2 FQNEAQ. The data were produced by immunoSEQ multiplex PCR, yet TCRdb's version contains in-frame clones alone and is incomplete. The sample records tens of thousands of clones, around nine tenths being singletons. V and J are TRBV7-8 and TRBJ1-4, with D uncertain. The source is an adult in good health. Specimen: peripheral blood, collected on day 0 of AZD1222 vaccination. The CDR3 nucleotides are TGTGCCAGCAGCTTAATCCGAAATGAAAAACTGTTTTTT. Protein: CASSLIRNEKLFF.